The clone carrying this T cell receptor (beta chain) was detected a few times. TCRdb fed the RT-PCR reads into MiXCR, producing one record per CDR3 protein. The table records 550,000 to 750,000 distinct CDR3 sequences, 13% to 15% of them present only once. The CDR3 contains 15 residues. V lost 2 bases, J lost 7 bases, and 15 bases lay in between. CDR1 and CDR2 from the germline V gene are LGHNA and YNFKEQ. The chain employs TRBV4-2 and TRBJ2-1; D is ambiguous. This clonotype originated in a female donor in good health, serving as a healthy control. Sequencing was carried out using memory CD4+ T cells from blood. The CDR3 DNA sequence: TGTGCCAGCAGCCAACACCAGGCCGCTGGGAATGAGCAGTTCTTC. Protein sequence: CASSQHQAAGNEQFF.